This TCR beta chain originates from a study of CXCR3-negative and CXCR3-positive naive CD8 T cells. Study-level background: Around 140 million TRB reads were obtained overall (about 1.5 +/- 0.3 million per library).

Notes on this clonotype: Its antigen is still unknown.

Cells classed as naive CD8+ T cells were CD45RO-CCR7+CD27+CD95-. Regarding the study as a whole: Greater hydrophobicity was found in TRB CDR3s of CXCR3-positive naive cells than of CXCR3-negative naive cells. TCR interaction strength was inferred from TRB CDR3 physicochemistry, as CD5 matched across naive subsets. Both of the naive subsets showed about the same high diversity, but memory CD8+ cells had much less.

Via 5' RACE with UMI labels, TRB cDNA libraries were prepared. No DNA is given; TCRdb re-called the 5' RACE reads and lists each CDR3 protein once. Here the sample table reports 84,000 or so distinct CDR3 sequences. This clonotype originated in a human donor in good health. Some clones in this sample may be carry-over from other donors' samples. The source material was naive CXCR3+ CD8+ T cells from blood. Documented subset: CD45RO-CCR7+CD27+CD95- naive CD8+ T cells expressing CXCR3 (TNR3+).

CDR3 residues: CSVEDRVGTEAFF. This chain connects TRBV29-1 to TRBJ1-1; TCRdb's D call of TRBD1 is untestable without DNA. The CDR3 consists of 13 residues. From germline, CDR1 is SQVTM and CDR2 ANQGSEA.